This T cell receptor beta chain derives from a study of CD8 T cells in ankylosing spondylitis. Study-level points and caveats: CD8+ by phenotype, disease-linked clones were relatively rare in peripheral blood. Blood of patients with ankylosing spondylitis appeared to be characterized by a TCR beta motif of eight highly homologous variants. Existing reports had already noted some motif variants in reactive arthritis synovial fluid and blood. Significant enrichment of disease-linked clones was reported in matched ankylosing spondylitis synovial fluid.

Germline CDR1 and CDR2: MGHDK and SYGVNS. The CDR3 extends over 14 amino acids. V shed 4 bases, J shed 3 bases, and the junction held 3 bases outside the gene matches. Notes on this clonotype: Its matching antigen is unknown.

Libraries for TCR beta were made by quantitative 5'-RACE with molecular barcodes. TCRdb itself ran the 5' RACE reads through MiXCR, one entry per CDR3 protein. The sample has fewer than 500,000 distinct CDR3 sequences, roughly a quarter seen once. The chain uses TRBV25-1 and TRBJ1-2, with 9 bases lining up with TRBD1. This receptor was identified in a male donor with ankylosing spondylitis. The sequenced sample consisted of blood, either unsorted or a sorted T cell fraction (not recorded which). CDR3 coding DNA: TGTGCCAGCAGTGGCGGGACAGGGTACTATGGCTACACCTTC. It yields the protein CASSGGTGYYGYTF.